These 13 T cell receptor beta chains share one sample of origin, sequenced in a study of CD8 T cells in ankylosing spondylitis. These TCRs are of unknown antigen specificity. One entry per CDR3 protein results from TCRdb running MiXCR on the 5' RACE reads. The sample records 400,000 or so distinct CDR3 sequences, approximately 26% being singletons. Study findings and constraints: Within ankylosing spondylitis blood, a TCR beta motif made up of seven to nine highly homologous variants appeared to be characteristic.

The sequenced sample consisted of blood, either unsorted or a sorted T cell fraction (not recorded which). The receptors here all came from a male donor with ankylosing spondylitis.

This clonotype was seen a few times. The chain joins TRBV5-1 to TRBJ2-2; D ambiguous. Germline CDR1 is SGHRS and CDR2 is YFSETQ. This CDR3 is 15 amino acids long. Trimming left V 0 bases short and J 4 bases short, with 10 bases between. The CDR3 DNA reads TGCGCCAGCAGCTTGGCCCCGGGTAGCACCGGGGAGCTGTTTTTT. Protein product: CASSLAPGSTGELFF. The entire variable domain, with the rest obtained from reference TRBV5-1 and TRBJ2-2, is as follows: KAGVTQTPRYLIKTRGQQVTLSCSPISGHRSVSWYQQTPGQGLQFLFEYFSETQRNKGNFPGRFSGRQFSNSRSEMNVSTLELGDSALYLCASSLAPGSTGELFFGEGSRLTVL.

This clonotype showed up just once. The rearrangement joins TRBV23-1 to TRBJ2-1; the D gene is possibly TRBD2 (6 bases). TRBV23-1 carries the ORF label, with uncertain function. The CDR3 loop spans 16 amino acids. V lost 4 bases to trimming and J lost 7 bases, with 20 bases between them. As DNA, the CDR3 is TGCGCCAGCAGTCCCCCCGCGGGGATGAGTGCAAATGAGCAGTTCTTC. This gives the protein CASSPPAGMSANEQFF.

V usage is TRBV7-7 and J usage is TRBJ2-1, with 7 bases that match TRBD2. The CDR3 consists of 15 residues. V gave up 4 bases and J gave up 5 bases; unmatched junction bases: 8. Per the germline V gene, CDR1 is SSHAT and CDR2 is FNYEAQ (reference sequence). The DNA for the CDR3 is TGTGCCAGCAGCTGGGGGGGGAACGGAGACAATGAGCAGTTCTTC. Amino acid sequence: CASSWGGNGDNEQFF.

This clonotype showed up just a few times. The chain employs TRBV20-1 and TRBJ2-1; D uncertain. Trimming removed 6 bases from V and 4 bases from J, with 10 bases in between. The CDR3 has 12 amino acids. CDR1 is DFQATT and CDR2 is SNEGSKA in the germline V gene (reference sequence). This CDR3 reads CSAPFVYNEQFF. DNA for the CDR3: TGCAGTGCCCCGTTCGTGTACAATGAGCAGTTCTTC.

V and J are TRBV21-1 and TRBJ2-5; the table's D call TRBD2 went unverified against the DNA. TRBV21-1 is tagged as a pseudogene. The CDR3 contains 22 residues. CDR3 bases: TGTGCCAGCAGGAGAGTGACTAGCGGGAGGAAGGATTTTAGAATTGGCGAAGAGACCCAGTACTTC. Its translation: CASRRVTSGRKDFRIGEETQYF.

This chain links TRBV20-1 with TRBJ2-5, with no clear D. The CDR3 extends over 13 amino acids. From germline, CDR1 is DFQATT and CDR2 SNEGSKA (reference sequence). Between the trimmed V and J ends, which lost 3 bases and 3 bases, there was a span of 11 bases. The CDR3 DNA reads as TGCAGTGCTAGTTATTTGGTAGAAGAGACCCAGTACTTC. Its translation is CSASYLVEETQYF.

CDR3 region: CAITPGQDNNEQFF. The DNA of the CDR3 is TGTGCCATCACGCCGGGACAGGACAACAATGAGCAGTTCTTC. The chain joins TRBV10-3 to TRBJ2-1; TRBD1 matches 8 bases. This CDR3 comprises 14 residues. V lost 7 bases and J lost 5; bases outside the gene matches: 7. Germline CDR1 ENHRY, CDR2 SYGVKD.

This clonotype has at least ten counts. The J gene is TRBJ2-1, the V gene TRBV6-1; D remains ambiguous. The CDR3 has 14 residues. Trimming took 0 bases from V and 5 from J, leaving 8 bases between them. Germline V CDR1 and CDR2: MNHNS, SASEGT. CDR3 coding DNA: TGTGCCAGCAGTGAAGCCCTAGACCACAATGAGCAGTTCTTC. Protein: CASSEALDHNEQFF.

This clonotype was seen a few times. V is TRBV18 and J is TRBJ1-6; 7 nucleotides line up with TRBD1. The CDR3 length is 15 residues. Unmatched junction bases numbered 5, after V lost 2 bases and J lost 7 bases. Germline values: CDR1 KGHSH, CDR2 LQKENI. The chain's CDR3 is CASSPSRDSNSPLHF. The CDR3 DNA is TGTGCCAGCTCACCAAGCCGGGACAGCAATTCACCCCTCCACTTT.

This rearrangement joins TRBV20-1 to TRBJ2-7; 9 positions agree with TRBD1. V dropped 5 bases and J dropped 3; count of bases not matched to a gene: 14. CDR1 DFQATT and CDR2 SNEGSKA come from the germline V gene (reference sequence). CDR3 size: 16 residues. CDR3 amino acids: CSARDRARVTGYEQYF. CDR3 bases: TGCAGTGCTCGGGACAGGGCACGGGTTACGGGCTACGAGCAGTACTTC.

The chain links TRBV5-5 to TRBJ2-5, with unresolved D. Trimming pared 1 base from V and 4 bases from J, leaving 11 bases between. In germline, CDR1 is SGHKS, CDR2 YYEKEE (reference sequence). The CDR3 totals 14 residues. The CDR3 DNA follows: TGTGCCAGCAGCTTGCGGCAGGTCCCAGAGACCCAGTACTTC. Translation: CASSLRQVPETQYF.

This clonotype showed up just a few times. The chain is built from TRBV29-1 and TRBJ1-5; TRBD1 is a possible D gene (6 bases). Germline-derived CDR1 and CDR2 are SQVTM and ANQGSEA. The CDR3 consists of 14 residues. Trimming shortened V by 6 bases and J by 3 bases, and 15 bases separated the two germline ends. Written as DNA, the CDR3 is TGCAGCGTGACCGAGACAGGATTCAATCAGCCCCAGCATTTT. Translated, it gives CSVTETGFNQPQHF.

V usage is TRBV5-1 and J usage is TRBJ1-3, with D perhaps matching TRBD1 (6 bases). With 4 bases removed from V and 4 bases from J, the gap between germline ends came to 12 bases. CDR1 and CDR2 (germline): SGHRS, YFSETQ. CDR3 length: 14 amino acids. The CDR3 sequence is CASSEIQGGNTIYF. The DNA of the CDR3 is TGCGCCAGCAGCGAAATCCAGGGGGGAAACACCATATATTTT.